This is a list of T cell receptor beta chains from one sample in a study of CD8+ T cells in alopecia areata. This table comes from immunoSEQ multiplex PCR, and its TCRdb copy is limited to in-frame clones, with some not included. The sample has under 40,000 clones, nearly 55% seen once. Sample: CD4+ Tregs sorted from blood. The receptor set was obtained from a human donor with alopecia areata. Each CDR3 is given with its conserved first and last residue. The order of the fields is D gene, J gene, V gene, clone size, CDR3 protein, CDR3 DNA. D genes are given only for firm matches. Clone size, where shown, is once, few, many, or a class for clones that have expanded.

D gene: .
J gene: TRBJ2-7
V gene: TRBV4-3
clone size: .
CDR3 protein: CASSQDIRWDYEQYF
CDR3 DNA: TGCGCCAGCAGCCAAGACATAAGGTGGGACTACGAGCAGTACTTC

D gene: .
J gene: TRBJ2-5
V gene: TRBV5-4
clone size: .
CDR3 protein: CASSSGGLQETQYF
CDR3 DNA: TGTGCCAGCAGTTCCGGGGGCTTACAAGAGACCCAGTACTTC

D gene: TRBD1
J gene: TRBJ1-2
V gene: TRBV28
clone size: .
CDR3 protein: CASRDSRTGYGYTF
CDR3 DNA: TGTGCCAGCAGGGATTCAAGGACAGGGTATGGCTACACCTTC

D gene: TRBD1
J gene: TRBJ1-1
V gene: TRBV7-9
clone size: .
CDR3 protein: CASSAPGQRVNTEAFF
CDR3 DNA: TGTGCCAGCAGCGCGCCGGGACAGCGGGTCAACACTGAAGCTTTCTTT

D gene: TRBD1
J gene: TRBJ1-3
V gene: TRBV7-2
clone size: few
CDR3 protein: CASSSRTGTGNTIYF
CDR3 DNA: TGTGCCAGCAGCTCCCGGACAGGGACTGGAAACACCATATATTTT

D gene: .
J gene: TRBJ2-2
V gene: TRBV6-5
clone size: .
CDR3 protein: CASRVHGANTGELFF
CDR3 DNA: TGTGCCAGCAGGGTCCACGGAGCGAACACCGGGGAGCTGTTTTTT

D gene: .
J gene: TRBJ2-7
V gene: TRBV2
clone size: .
CDR3 protein: CASSLIYEQYF
CDR3 DNA: TGTGCCAGCAGTCTTATCTACGAGCAGTACTTC

D gene: .
J gene: TRBJ2-7
V gene: TRBV7-8
clone size: .
CDR3 protein: CASSLAEVRDKGPSSVKHF
CDR3 DNA: TGTGCCAGCAGCTTAGCGGAAGTTAGGGACAAGGGACCTTCTTCAGTGAAGCACTTC

D gene: .
J gene: TRBJ1-6
V gene: TRBV7-3
clone size: .
CDR3 protein: CASSPGQYNSPLHF
CDR3 DNA: TGTGCCAGCAGCCCGGGCCAATATAATTCACCCCTCCACTTT

D gene: TRBD2
J gene: TRBJ2-5
V gene: TRBV9
clone size: .
CDR3 protein: CASSVGGGRMETQYF
CDR3 DNA: TGTGCCAGCAGCGTAGGCGGGGGGCGGATGGAGACCCAGTACTTC

D gene: TRBD2
J gene: TRBJ2-5
V gene: TRBV6-4
clone size: .
CDR3 protein: CASSDSRLAEETQYF
CDR3 DNA: TGTGCCAGCAGTGACTCTCGACTAGCGGAAGAGACCCAGTACTTC

D gene: TRBD1
J gene: TRBJ2-7
V gene: TRBV6-1
clone size: once
CDR3 protein: CASIRDRGAYEQYF
CDR3 DNA: TGTGCCAGCATCCGGGACAGGGGTGCCTACGAGCAGTACTTC

D gene: .
J gene: TRBJ2-2
V gene: TRBV7-2
clone size: .
CDR3 protein: CASSFSSNTGELFF
CDR3 DNA: TGTGCCAGCAGCTTTAGCTCGAACACCGGGGAGCTGTTTTTT

D gene: .
J gene: TRBJ1-1
V gene: TRBV5-4
clone size: few
CDR3 protein: CASSLRGQEAFF
CDR3 DNA: TGTGCCAGCAGCTTGAGGGGCCAGGAAGCTTTCTTT

D gene: .
J gene: TRBJ2-5
V gene: TRBV28
clone size: .
CDR3 protein: CASSPWGRSETQYF
CDR3 DNA: TGTGCCAGCAGTCCCTGGGGTAGATCAGAGACCCAGTACTTC

D gene: TRBD1
J gene: TRBJ2-7
V gene: TRBV27
clone size: few
CDR3 protein: CASSAPPGQGPREQYF
CDR3 DNA: TGTGCCAGCAGTGCCCCGCCAGGACAGGGTCCTCGGGAGCAGTACTTC

D gene: .
J gene: TRBJ1-1
V gene: TRBV7-8
clone size: .
CDR3 protein: CASSLAPGNTEAFF
CDR3 DNA: TGTGCCAGCAGCTTAGCGCCGGGAAACACTGAAGCTTTCTTT

D gene: TRBD2
J gene: TRBJ2-5
V gene: TRBV5-8
clone size: few
CDR3 protein: CASSSYGLAAKETQYF
CDR3 DNA: TGTGCCAGCAGCTCCTACGGACTAGCGGCAAAAGAGACCCAGTACTTC

D gene: .
J gene: TRBJ1-1
V gene: TRBV7-8
clone size: .
CDR3 protein: CASSSYPVTNTEAFF
CDR3 DNA: TGTGCCAGCAGCTCCTACCCCGTCACTAACACTGAAGCCTTCTTT

D gene: TRBD1
J gene: TRBJ1-2
V gene: TRBV29-1
clone size: .
CDR3 protein: CSALIRDRGLYGYTF
CDR3 DNA: TGCAGCGCCTTAATCCGGGACAGGGGTTTGTATGGCTACACCTTC

D gene: .
J gene: TRBJ1-6
V gene: TRBV15
clone size: .
CDR3 protein: CATSHPNTRVNSPLHF
CDR3 DNA: TGTGCCACCAGCCATCCGAATACACGGGTTAATTCACCCCTCCACTTT

D gene: .
J gene: TRBJ1-2
V gene: TRBV9
clone size: .
CDR3 protein: CASSGPSRWGYGYTF
CDR3 DNA: TGTGCCAGCAGCGGACCTTCGAGGTGGGGCTATGGCTACACCTTC

D gene: TRBD2
J gene: TRBJ2-7
V gene: TRBV5-4
clone size: .
CDR3 protein: CASSLGGQREGNEQYF
CDR3 DNA: TGTGCCAGCAGCTTGGGGGGGCAGCGGGAGGGGAACGAGCAGTACTTC

D gene: TRBD2
J gene: TRBJ2-2
V gene: TRBV6-5
clone size: .
CDR3 protein: CASSGTGELFF
CDR3 DNA: TGTGCCAGTAGCGGGACCGGGGAGCTGTTTTTT

D gene: .
J gene: TRBJ1-1
V gene: TRBV7-6
clone size: .
CDR3 protein: CASSLAIGHLNTEAFF
CDR3 DNA: TGTGCCAGCAGCTTAGCGATCGGACACCTGAACACTGAAGCTTTCTTT

D gene: .
J gene: TRBJ1-1
V gene: TRBV30
clone size: .
CDR3 protein: CAWSGGWADTEAFF
CDR3 DNA: TGTGCCTGGAGTGGTGGGTGGGCGGACACTGAAGCTTTCTTT

D gene: .
J gene: TRBJ2-7
V gene: TRBV5-1
clone size: .
CDR3 protein: CASSLGGTDYEQYF
CDR3 DNA: TGCGCCAGCAGCTTAGGGGGGACTGACTACGAGCAGTACTTC

D gene: TRBD2
J gene: TRBJ2-7
V gene: TRBV15
clone size: few
CDR3 protein: CATSRTGGLAGEQYF
CDR3 DNA: TGTGCCACCAGCCGCACCGGGGGACTAGCGGGGGAGCAGTACTTC

D gene: TRBD2
J gene: TRBJ2-4
V gene: TRBV5-1
clone size: .
CDR3 protein: CASSLGPTAGENIQYF
CDR3 DNA: TGCGCCAGCAGCTTGGGTCCCACAGCGGGAGAAAACATTCAGTACTTC

D gene: .
J gene: TRBJ2-3
V gene: TRBV7-2
clone size: once
CDR3 protein: CASSLAPGRLRDTQYF
CDR3 DNA: TGTGCCAGCAGCTTAGCGCCGGGCAGACTCAGGGATACGCAGTATTTT

D gene: TRBD1
J gene: TRBJ1-1
V gene: TRBV4-3
clone size: .
CDR3 protein: CASSQGGQFENTEAFF
CDR3 DNA: TGCGCCAGCAGCCAAGGGGGACAGTTCGAGAACACTGAAGCTTTCTTT

D gene: .
J gene: TRBJ1-2
V gene: TRBV7-2
clone size: .
CDR3 protein: CASSLAIRGYGYTF
CDR3 DNA: TGTGCCAGCAGCTTAGCTATCAGGGGCTATGGCTACACCTTC

D gene: .
J gene: TRBJ2-5
V gene: TRBV6-5
clone size: .
CDR3 protein: CASSWGWRGRETQYF
CDR3 DNA: TGTGCCAGCAGTTGGGGATGGAGGGGGAGGGAGACCCAGTACTTC

D gene: .
J gene: TRBJ2-3
V gene: TRBV4-1
clone size: .
CDR3 protein: CASSQGAGHLAGDTQYF
CDR3 DNA: TGCGCCAGCAGCCAGGGCGCCGGACACCTCGCCGGGGATACGCAGTATTTT

D gene: .
J gene: TRBJ2-7
V gene: TRBV30
clone size: .
CDR3 protein: CAWSVGSGIPYEQYF
CDR3 DNA: TGTGCCTGGTCGGTGGGGTCAGGGATCCCCTACGAGCAGTACTTC

D gene: .
J gene: TRBJ2-1
V gene: TRBV15
clone size: medium-sized
CDR3 protein: CATSRDPSWTRSYNEQFF
CDR3 DNA: TGTGCCACCAGCAGAGACCCCTCGTGGACTCGTTCCTACAATGAGCAGTTCTTC

D gene: .
J gene: TRBJ2-7
V gene: TRBV7-9
clone size: few
CDR3 protein: CASSFETRSYEQYF
CDR3 DNA: TGTGCCAGCAGCTTCGAGACACGTTCCTACGAGCAGTACTTC

D gene: .
J gene: TRBJ2-5
V gene: TRBV15
clone size: .
CDR3 protein: CATSRPGVLNTQYF
CDR3 DNA: TGTGCCACCAGCAGACCGGGGGTCCTAAATACCCAGTACTTC

D gene: .
J gene: TRBJ1-1
V gene: TRBV4-2
clone size: few
CDR3 protein: CASSQGRPGTEAFF
CDR3 DNA: TGTGCCAGCAGCCAAGGAAGACCAGGAACTGAAGCTTTCTTT